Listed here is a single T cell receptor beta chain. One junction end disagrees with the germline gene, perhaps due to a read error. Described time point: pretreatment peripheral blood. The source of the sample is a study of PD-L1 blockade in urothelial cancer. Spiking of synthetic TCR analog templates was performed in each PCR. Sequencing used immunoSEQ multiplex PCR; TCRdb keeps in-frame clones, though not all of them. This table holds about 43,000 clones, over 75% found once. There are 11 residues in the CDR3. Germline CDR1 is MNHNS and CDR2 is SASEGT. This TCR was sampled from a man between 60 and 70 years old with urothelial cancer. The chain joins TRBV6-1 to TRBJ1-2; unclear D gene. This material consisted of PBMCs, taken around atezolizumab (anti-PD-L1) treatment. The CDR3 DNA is TGTGCCAGCAGTGAACTAAGGTCTAGTCACTTC. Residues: CASSELRSSHF.